This TCR beta chain is from a study of identical twins. Findings of the study overall: Out-of-frame TCR alpha sharing observed in monozygotic twins exceeded model estimates.

Healthy Caucasians alone served as donors. This CDR3 comprises 18 residues. In germline, CDR1 is LGHDT, CDR2 YNNKEL (reference sequence). The J segment lost 2 bases and the V segment lost 5 bases, leaving 12 bases of the junction unmatched. After template switching added a universal primer site, the resulting cDNA carried unique molecular identifiers. TCRdb recomputed calls from the 5' RACE reads with MiXCR, one row per CDR3 protein. Of fewer than 650,000 distinct CDR3 sequences listed, 9.5% to 10% were seen once; the top ten hold roughly 3.2%. With respect to this clonotype: Antigen unknown.

These data also formed part of another study, on yellow fever vaccine responses in identical twins. Turning to that study: In identical twins, vaccine T cell responses appeared partly shared and partly individual.

J is TRBJ2-2 and V is TRBV3-1, with TRBD2 identical over 9 bases. The receptor comes from a woman between 18 and 30 years old in good health. The specimen was PBMCs. CDR3 sequence reads: CASSRGVPGTSNTGELFF. The CDR3 DNA reads TGTGCCAGCAGCAGAGGGGTCCCCGGGACTAGCAACACCGGGGAGCTGTTTTTT.